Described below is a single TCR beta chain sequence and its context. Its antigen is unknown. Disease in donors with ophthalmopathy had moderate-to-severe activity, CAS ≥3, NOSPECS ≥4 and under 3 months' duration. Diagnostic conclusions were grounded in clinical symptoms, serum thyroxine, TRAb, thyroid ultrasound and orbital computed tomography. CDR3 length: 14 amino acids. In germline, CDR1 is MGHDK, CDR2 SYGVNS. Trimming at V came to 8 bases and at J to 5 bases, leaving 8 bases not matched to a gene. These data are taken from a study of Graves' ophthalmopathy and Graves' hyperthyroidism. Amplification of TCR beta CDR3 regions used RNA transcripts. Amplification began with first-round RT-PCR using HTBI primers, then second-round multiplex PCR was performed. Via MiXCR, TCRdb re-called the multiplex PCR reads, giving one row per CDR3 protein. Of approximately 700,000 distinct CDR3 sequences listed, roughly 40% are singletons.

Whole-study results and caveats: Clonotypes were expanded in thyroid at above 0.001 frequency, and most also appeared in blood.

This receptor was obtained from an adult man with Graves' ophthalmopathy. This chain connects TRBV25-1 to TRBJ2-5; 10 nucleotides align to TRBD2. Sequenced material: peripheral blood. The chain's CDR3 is CASFSGGAGETQYF. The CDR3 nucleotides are TGTGCCAGCTTCAGCGGGGGGGCCGGGGAGACCCAGTACTTC.